This paragraph reports one T cell receptor (beta chain). Its antigen is currently not known. No much larger clone is present one base from it, and per-base qualities are unavailable. To sequence the TCRbeta CDR3 region, genomic DNA was isolated from the sorted cells. The immunoSEQ Assay was used to sequence the TCRbeta CDR3 regions. TCRdb re-hosts the immuneACCESS table, in-frame sequences only. Its copies lack some clones; in the studies checked, an unresolved V gene accounts for under half of them, and the cause for the rest is not known. The sample table contains approximately 69,000 clones; only one count was recorded for 94% of them. The ten largest clones take up approximately 14% of the sample. This sample stems from a study of OX40 agonist ivuxolimab in advanced cancers. Background for the entire study: Ivuxolimab was a fully human IgG2 agonistic monoclonal antibody targeting the costimulatory receptor OX40 (CD134). Intravenous ivuxolimab was administered to patients every 2 weeks at six dose levels: 0.01, 0.1, 0.3, 1.5, 3 and 10 mg/kg. Of the approximately 54 patients in dose escalation, 19 had hepatocellular carcinoma, roughly 15 had melanoma, 9 had renal cell carcinoma and 9 had head and neck cancer. In the dose-escalation cohort, about four fifths of patients were male, and the mean age was 60 years with a range of about 20 to 90. Patients were allowed to have had prior anti-PD-1, anti-PD-L1 or anti-CTLA-4 therapy, and roughly 40% of the dose-escalation patients had previously received checkpoint inhibitors. Partial responses occurred in three dose-escalation patients: two with cutaneous melanoma and one with hepatocellular carcinoma. The point of sequencing TCRbeta in the periphery was to test whether ivuxolimab changed TCR sequence diversity and drove clonal T-cell expansion. The monotherapy dose-escalation portion (N ≈ 50 patients) of the phase I ivuxolimab trial is reported in the paper. Broad study findings and their caveats: Low levels of normalized T-cell clonal expansion were also shown by some nonresponding patients. Partial responders in the 0.1-3.0 mg/kg groups had among the lowest normalized peripheral clonal expansion, especially among CD8+ T cells. On average, CD8+ T cells showed more expanded clones than CD4+ T cells after ivuxolimab. Antigen specificity was not determined for the clonally expanded peripheral T cells. At doses from 0.1 to 3.0 mg/kg, clonal expansion was seen in both CD4+ and CD8+ blood T cells between baseline and week 6.

V loses 10 bases of germline sequence and J loses 7 bases, and the interval between the two ends is 17 bases. Reading from cysteine to phenylalanine, the CDR3 counts 12 amino acids. Only the CDR3 region is kept as DNA, spanning 36 bases read in frame from base 1. CDR1 SGHTA and CDR2 FQGNSA are derived from the germline V gene. Patients with autoimmune disease history or receiving systemic immunosuppression were excluded from the trial. Peripheral blood for TCR sequencing was collected from all dose cohorts at baseline, on cycle 4 day 1, and on cycle 7 day 1. Samples came from an open-label, multicenter, first-in-human phase I dose-escalation trial of ivuxolimab. Adults with locally advanced or metastatic melanoma, renal cell, hepatocellular, or head and neck squamous cell carcinoma were enrolled in the trial. CD4+ and CD8+ T cells were sorted separately from peripheral blood before TCR sequencing.

The sample here was CD4+ or CD8+ T cells sorted from blood, taken in a trial of the OX40 agonist ivuxolimab. The sequence links TRBV7-2 to TRBJ2-7, with a weak D call of TRBD2 (5 bases match). This receptor was obtained from an adult with an advanced solid tumor such as melanoma, head and neck, liver or kidney cancer. The CDR3 loop reads CAIRLGTGEQYF. At the DNA level, the sequence is TGTGCCATACGTTTAGGCACGGGGGAGCAGTACTTC.